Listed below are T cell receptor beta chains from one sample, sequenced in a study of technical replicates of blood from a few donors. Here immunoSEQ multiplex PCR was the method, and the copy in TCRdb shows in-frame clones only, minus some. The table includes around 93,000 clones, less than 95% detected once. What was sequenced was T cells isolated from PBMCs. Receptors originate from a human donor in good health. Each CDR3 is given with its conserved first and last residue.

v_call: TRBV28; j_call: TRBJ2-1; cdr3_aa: CASSWDNNNEQFF
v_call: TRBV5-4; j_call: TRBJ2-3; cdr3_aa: CASSLRDTQYF
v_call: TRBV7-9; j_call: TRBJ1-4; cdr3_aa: CASSSGQGGKKLFF
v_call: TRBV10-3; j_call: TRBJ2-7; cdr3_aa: CAISESGEAGFPYEQYF
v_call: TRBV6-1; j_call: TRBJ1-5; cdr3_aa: CASSELFEAIGQPQHF
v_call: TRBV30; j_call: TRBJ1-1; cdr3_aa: CAWSDSEAFF
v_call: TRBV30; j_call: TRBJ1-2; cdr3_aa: CAWSSQVGGYTF
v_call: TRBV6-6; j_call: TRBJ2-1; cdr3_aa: CASSLTGGHNEQFF
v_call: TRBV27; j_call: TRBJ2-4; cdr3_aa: CASSFGQGKNIQYF
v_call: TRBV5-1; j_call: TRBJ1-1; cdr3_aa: CASSIMTGYIKDTEAFF
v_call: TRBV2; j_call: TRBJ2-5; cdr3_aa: CASSANRGETQYF
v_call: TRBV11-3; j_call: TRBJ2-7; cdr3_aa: CASSLEGSYEQYF
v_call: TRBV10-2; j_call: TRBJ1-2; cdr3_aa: CASSERRGGYTF
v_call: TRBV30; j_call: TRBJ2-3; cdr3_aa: CAWSVDRSTDTQYF
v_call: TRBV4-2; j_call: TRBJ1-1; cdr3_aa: CASSQGTDTEAFF
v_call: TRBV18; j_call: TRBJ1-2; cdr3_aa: CASSPDSNYGYTF
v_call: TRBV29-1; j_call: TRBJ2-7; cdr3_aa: CSVSSGSGYEQYF
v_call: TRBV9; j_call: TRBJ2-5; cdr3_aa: CASSALAGGGETQYF
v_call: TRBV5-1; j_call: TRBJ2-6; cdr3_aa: CASKEGSGANVLTF
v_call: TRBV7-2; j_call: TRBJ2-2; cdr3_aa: CASSLRGYTGELFF
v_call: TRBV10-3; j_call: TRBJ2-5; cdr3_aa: CAISLAGRQETQYF
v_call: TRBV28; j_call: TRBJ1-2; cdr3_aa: CASSFTGGYTF
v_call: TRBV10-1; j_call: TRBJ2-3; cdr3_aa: CASSLAGGLDTQYF
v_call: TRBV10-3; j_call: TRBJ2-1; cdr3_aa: CAISDVRDSERMEQFF
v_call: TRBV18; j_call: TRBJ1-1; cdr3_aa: CASSPLGGGTEAFF
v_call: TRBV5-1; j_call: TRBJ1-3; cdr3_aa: CASSTGAGNTIYF
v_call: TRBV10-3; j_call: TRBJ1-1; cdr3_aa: CAIRVQGKNTEAFF
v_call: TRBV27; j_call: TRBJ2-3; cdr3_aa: CASSRLAGLPSTDTQYF
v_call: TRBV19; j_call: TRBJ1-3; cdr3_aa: CASTWTGGNTIYF
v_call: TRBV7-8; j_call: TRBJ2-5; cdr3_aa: CASSLVDIFGQYF
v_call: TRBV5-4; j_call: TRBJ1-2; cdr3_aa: CASSLDRGNYGYTF
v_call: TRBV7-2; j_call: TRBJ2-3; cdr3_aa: CASSLGAGEADTQYF
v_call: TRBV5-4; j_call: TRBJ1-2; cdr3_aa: CASSVGSTIYGYTF
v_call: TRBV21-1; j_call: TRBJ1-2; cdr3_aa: CASSKGGGSNYGYTF
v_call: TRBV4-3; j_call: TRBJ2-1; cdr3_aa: CASSGRAGSGDNEQFF
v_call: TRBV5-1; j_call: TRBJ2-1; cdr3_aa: CASSGQGREQFF
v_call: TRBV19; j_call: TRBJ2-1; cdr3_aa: CASSPQGTHLRQNEQFF
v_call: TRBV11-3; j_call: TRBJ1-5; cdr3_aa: CASSLGQGSNQPQHF
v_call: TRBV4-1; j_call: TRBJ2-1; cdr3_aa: CASSQEVAGGYNEQFF
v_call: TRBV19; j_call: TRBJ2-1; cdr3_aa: CASRDPARGGGQFF
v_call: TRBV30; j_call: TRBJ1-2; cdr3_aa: CAWSPPFAGAYGYTF
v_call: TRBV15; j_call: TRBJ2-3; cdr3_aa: CATEAGGYPDTQYF
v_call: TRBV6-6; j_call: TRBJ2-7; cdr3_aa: CASSYSGRAWEQYF
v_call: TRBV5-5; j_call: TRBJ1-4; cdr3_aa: CASSSYTQGATNEKLFF
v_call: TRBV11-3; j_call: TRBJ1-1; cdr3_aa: CASSLGPRGNTEAFF
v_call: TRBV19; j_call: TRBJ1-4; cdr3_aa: CASSIDREVANEKLFF
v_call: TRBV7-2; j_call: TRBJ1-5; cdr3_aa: CASSLVYGGHQPQHF
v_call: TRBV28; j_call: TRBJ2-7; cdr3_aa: CASSSGHWSSYEQYF
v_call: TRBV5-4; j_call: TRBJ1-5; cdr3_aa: CASSSDSSNQPQHF
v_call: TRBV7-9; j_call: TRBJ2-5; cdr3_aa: CASSLEQGRRETQYF
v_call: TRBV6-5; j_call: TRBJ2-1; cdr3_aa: CASSTAYNEQFF
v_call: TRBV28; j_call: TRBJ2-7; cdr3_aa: CASRGTTTYEQYF
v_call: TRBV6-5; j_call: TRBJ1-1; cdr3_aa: CASRQGPEAFF
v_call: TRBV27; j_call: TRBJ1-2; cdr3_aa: CASSLSDRGIYGYTF
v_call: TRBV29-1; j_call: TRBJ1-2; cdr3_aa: CSVDQGDYGYTF
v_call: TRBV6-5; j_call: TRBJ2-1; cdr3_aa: CASSYVGGGYNEQFF